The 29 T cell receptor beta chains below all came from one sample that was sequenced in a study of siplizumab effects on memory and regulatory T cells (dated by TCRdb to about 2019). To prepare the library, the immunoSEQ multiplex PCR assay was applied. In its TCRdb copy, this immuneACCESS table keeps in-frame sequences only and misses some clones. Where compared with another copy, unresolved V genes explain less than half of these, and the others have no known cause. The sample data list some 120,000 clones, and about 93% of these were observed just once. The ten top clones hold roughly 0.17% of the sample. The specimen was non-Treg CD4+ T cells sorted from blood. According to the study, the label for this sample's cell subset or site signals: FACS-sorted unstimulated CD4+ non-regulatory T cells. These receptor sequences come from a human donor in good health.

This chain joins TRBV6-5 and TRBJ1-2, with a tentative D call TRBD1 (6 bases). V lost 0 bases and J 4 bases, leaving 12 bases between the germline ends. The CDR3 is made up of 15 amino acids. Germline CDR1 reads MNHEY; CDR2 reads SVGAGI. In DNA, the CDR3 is TGTGCCAGCAGTTACTCGCGGACAGCGCCCTATGGCTACACCTTC. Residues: CASSYSRTAPYGYTF.

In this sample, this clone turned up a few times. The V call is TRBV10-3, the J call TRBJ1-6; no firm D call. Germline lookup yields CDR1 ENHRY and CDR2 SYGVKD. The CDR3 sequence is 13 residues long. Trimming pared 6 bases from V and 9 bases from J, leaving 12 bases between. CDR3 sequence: CAISPASTSPLHF. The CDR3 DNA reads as TGTGCCATCAGCCCCGCTTCTACTTCACCCCTCCACTTT.

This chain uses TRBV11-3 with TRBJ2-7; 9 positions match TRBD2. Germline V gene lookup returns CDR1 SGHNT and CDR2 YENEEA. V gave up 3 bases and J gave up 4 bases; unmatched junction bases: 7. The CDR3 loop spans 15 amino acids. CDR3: CASSFGSGGTYEQYF. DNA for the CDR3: TGTGCCAGCAGCTTCGGAAGCGGGGGGACGTACGAGCAGTACTTC.

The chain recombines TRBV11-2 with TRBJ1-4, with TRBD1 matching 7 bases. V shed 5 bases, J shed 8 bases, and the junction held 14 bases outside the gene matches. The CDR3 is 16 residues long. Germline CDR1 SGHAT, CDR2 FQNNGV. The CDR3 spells CASSPLDRAHGEKLFF. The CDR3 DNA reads TGTGCCAGCAGCCCACTTGACAGGGCCCATGGGGAAAAACTGTTTTTT.

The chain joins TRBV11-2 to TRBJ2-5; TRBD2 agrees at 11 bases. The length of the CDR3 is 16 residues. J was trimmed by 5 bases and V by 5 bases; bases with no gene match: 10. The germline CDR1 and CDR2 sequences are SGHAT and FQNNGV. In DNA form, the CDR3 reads TGTGCCAGCAGCCCCTTTAGCGGGGGGGTGACGGAGACCCAGTACTTC. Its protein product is CASSPFSGGVTETQYF.

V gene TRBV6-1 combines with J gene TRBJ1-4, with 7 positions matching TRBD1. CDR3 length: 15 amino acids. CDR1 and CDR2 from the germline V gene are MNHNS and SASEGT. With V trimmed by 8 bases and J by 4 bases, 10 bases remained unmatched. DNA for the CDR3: TGTGCCAGCCGTATAGGACAGGCCTTTAATGAAAAACTGTTTTTT. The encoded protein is CASRIGQAFNEKLFF.

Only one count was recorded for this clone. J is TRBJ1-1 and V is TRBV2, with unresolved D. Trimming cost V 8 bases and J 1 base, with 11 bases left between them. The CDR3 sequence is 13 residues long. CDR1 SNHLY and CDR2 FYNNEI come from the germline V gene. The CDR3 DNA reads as TGTGCCAGCTTTCGACTCCCGAACACTGAAGCTTTCTTT. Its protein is CASFRLPNTEAFF.

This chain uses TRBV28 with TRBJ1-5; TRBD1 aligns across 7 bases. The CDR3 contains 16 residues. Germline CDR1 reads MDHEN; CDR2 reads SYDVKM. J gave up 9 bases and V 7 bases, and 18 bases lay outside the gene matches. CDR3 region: CASTSTEGAGSRPQHF. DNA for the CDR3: TGTGCCAGCACCTCAACTGAGGGGGCCGGGTCTCGGCCCCAGCATTTT.

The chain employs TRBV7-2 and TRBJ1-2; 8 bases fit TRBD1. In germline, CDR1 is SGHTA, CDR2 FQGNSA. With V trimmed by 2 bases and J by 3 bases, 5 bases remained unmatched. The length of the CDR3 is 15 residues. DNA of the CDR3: TGTGCCAGCAGCTTATTGGGACAGGTGGACTATGGCTACACCTTC. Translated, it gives CASSLLGQVDYGYTF.

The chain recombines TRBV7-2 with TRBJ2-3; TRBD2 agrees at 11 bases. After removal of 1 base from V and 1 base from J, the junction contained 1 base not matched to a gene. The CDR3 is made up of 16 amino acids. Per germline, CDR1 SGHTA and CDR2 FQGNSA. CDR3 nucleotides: TGTGCCAGCAGCTTAGTTAGCGGGGGGGGCACAGATACGCAGTATTTT. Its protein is CASSLVSGGGTDTQYF.

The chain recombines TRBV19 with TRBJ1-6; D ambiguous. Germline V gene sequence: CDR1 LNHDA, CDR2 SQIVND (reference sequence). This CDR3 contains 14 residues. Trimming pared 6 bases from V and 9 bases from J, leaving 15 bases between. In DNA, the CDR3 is TGTGCCAGTAGCGTCACGGGTGTTGGTTCACCCCTCCACTTT. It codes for CASSVTGVGSPLHF.

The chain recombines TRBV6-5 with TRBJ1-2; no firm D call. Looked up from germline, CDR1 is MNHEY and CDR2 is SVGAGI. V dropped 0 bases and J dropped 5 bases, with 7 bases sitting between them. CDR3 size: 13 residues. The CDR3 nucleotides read TGTGCCAGCAGTTACTCGGCCGGATATGGCTACACCTTC. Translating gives CASSYSAGYGYTF.

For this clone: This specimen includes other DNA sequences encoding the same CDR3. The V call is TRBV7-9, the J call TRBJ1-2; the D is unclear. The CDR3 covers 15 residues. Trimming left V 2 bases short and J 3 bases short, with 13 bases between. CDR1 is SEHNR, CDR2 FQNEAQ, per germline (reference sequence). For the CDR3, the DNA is TGTGCCAGCAGCTTAATGACGGTCCGGGACTATGGCTACACCTTC. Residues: CASSLMTVRDYGYTF.

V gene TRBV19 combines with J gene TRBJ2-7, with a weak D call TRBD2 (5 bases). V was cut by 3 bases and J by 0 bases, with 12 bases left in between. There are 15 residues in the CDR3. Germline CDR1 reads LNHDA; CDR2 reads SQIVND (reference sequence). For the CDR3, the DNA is TGTGCCAGTAGTATCATGAGAGGGAGCTCCTACGAGCAGTACTTC. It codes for CASSIMRGSSYEQYF.

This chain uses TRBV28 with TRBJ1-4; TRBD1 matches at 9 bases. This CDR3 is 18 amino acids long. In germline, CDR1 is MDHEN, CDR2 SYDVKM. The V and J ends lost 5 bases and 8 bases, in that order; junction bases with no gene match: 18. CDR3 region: CASSPDRDRVLSREKLFF. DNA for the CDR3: TGTGCCAGCAGTCCCGACCGGGACAGGGTACTTTCTCGGGAAAAACTGTTTTTT. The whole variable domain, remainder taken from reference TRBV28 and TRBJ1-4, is DVKVTQSSRYLVKRTGEKVFLECVQDMDHENMFWYRQDPGLGLRLIYFSYDVKMKEKGDIPEGYSVSREKKERFSLILESASTNQTSMYLCASSPDRDRVLSREKLFFGSGTQLSVL.

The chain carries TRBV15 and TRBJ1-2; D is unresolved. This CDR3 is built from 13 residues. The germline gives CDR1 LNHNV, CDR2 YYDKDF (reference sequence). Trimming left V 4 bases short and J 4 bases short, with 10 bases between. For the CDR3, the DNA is TGTGCCACCAGCACTGCAGATGGCTATGGCTACACCTTC. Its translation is CATSTADGYGYTF.

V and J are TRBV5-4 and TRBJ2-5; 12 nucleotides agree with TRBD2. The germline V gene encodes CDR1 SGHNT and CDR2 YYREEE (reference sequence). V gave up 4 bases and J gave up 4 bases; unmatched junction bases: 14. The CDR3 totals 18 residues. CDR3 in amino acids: CASSPDLAGGLGGETQYF. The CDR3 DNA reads TGTGCCAGCAGCCCAGATCTAGCGGGGGGGCTCGGTGGAGAGACCCAGTACTTC.

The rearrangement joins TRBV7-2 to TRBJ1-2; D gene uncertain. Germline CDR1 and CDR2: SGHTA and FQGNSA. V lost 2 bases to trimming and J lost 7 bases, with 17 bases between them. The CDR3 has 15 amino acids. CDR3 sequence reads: CASSLTGNPEGGYTF. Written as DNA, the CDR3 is TGTGCCAGCAGCTTAACCGGCAACCCCGAGGGTGGCTACACCTTC.

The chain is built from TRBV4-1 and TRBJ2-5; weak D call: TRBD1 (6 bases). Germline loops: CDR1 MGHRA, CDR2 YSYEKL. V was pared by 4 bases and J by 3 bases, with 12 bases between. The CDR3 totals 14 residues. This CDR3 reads CASSLPDRKETQYF. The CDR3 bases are TGCGCCAGCAGCCTCCCCGACAGGAAAGAGACCCAGTACTTC.

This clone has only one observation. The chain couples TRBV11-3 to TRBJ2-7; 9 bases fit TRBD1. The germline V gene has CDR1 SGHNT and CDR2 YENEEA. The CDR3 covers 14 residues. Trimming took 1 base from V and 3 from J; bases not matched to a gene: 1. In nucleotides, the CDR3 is TGTGCCAGCAGCTTAGGACAGGGGGTCTACGAGCAGTACTTC. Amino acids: CASSLGQGVYEQYF.

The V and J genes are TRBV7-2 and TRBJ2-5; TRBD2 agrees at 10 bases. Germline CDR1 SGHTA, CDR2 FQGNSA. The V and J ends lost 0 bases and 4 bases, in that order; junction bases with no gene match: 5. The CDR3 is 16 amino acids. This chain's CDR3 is CASSLARLAGVETQYF. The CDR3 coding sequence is TGTGCCAGCAGCTTAGCTCGGCTAGCGGGGGTAGAGACCCAGTACTTC.

The CDR3 is CASSLFGGNTGELFF. Written as DNA, the CDR3 is TGTGCCAGCAGCTTGTTCGGCGGGAACACCGGGGAGCTGTTTTTT. V gene TRBV5-6 combines with J gene TRBJ2-2, with no clear D. The ends were cut back, 1 base at V and 1 base at J, with 8 bases in the middle. From germline, CDR1 is SGHDT and CDR2 YYEEEE. The CDR3 is 15 amino acids.

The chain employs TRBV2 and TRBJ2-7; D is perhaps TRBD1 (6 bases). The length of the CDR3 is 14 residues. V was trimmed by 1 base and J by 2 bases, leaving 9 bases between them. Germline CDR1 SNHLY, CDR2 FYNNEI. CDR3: CASSEDRDAYEQYF. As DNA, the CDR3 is TGTGCCAGCAGTGAAGACAGGGACGCCTACGAGCAGTACTTC.

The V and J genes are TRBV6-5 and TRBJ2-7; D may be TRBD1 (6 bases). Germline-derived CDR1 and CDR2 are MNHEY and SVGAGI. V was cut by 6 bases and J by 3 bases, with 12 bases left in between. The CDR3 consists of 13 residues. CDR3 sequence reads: CASSDRYFYEQYF. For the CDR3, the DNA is TGTGCCAGCAGCGACAGGTATTTCTACGAGCAGTACTTC.

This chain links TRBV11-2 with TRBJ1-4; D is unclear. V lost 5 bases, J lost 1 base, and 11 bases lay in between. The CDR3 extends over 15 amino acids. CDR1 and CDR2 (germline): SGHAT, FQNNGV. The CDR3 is CASSTRLGTNEKLFF. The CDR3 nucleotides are TGTGCCAGCAGCACCCGACTGGGAACTAATGAAAAACTGTTTTTT.

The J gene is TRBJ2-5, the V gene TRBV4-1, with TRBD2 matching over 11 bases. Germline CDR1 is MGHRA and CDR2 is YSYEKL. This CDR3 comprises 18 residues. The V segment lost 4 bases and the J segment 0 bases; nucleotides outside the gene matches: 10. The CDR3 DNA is TGCGCCAGCAGCCGGGGGAGGCTAGCGGGGGGCGACCAAGAGACCCAGTACTTC. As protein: CASSRGRLAGGDQETQYF.

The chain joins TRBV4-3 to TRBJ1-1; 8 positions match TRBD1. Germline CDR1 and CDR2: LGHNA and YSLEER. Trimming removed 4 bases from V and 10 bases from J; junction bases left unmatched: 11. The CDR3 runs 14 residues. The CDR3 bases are TGCGCCAGCAGCCCCTCCGGACAGGGACGATCAGCTTTCTTT. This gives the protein CASSPSGQGRSAFF.

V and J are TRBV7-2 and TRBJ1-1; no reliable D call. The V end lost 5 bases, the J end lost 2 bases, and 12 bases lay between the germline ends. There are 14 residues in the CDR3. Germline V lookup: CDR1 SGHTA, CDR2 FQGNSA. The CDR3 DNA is TGTGCCAGCAGCCACCTCTGGAGAAACACTGAAGCTTTCTTT. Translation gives CASSHLWRNTEAFF.

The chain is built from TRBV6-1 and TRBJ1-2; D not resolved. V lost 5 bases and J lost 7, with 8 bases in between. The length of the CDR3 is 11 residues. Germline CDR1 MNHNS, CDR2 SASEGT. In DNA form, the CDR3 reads TGTGCCAGCAGTTACGGCGTTGGCTACACCTTC. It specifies CASSYGVGYTF.